A selection of T cell receptor beta chains follows, all from one sample in a study of CD8+ T cells in alopecia areata. Some clones are missing from TCRdb's copy, which holds only in-frame ones; the method was immunoSEQ multiplex PCR. This table has about 250,000 clones, 45% to 70% appearing once. Sample: CD4+ T cells sorted from blood, taken around week 53, from a patient treated with tofacitinib. The source is a human donor with alopecia areata. The CDR3 runs from the conserved cysteine through the conserved F or W.

>TRBV5-6|TRBJ2-7
CASSLPGVVEQYF
>TRBV6-4|TRBJ2-5
CASSDSVNKPRRGTQYF
>TRBV30|TRBJ1-1
CAWSPLRDGEAFF
>TRBV5-1|TRBJ2-6
CASQEEGAYGANVLTF
>TRBV9|TRBJ1-1
CASSVRGSLNTEAFF
>TRBV14|TRBJ2-2
CASSQEVGGITGELFF
>TRBV4-2|TRBJ1-4
CASSQDPHETEKLFF
>TRBV9|TRBJ2-1
CASSVGLGGGYNEQFF
>TRBV4-1|TRBJ2-7
CASSQDRLEQYF
>TRBV9|TRBJ1-1
CASSVDSGYTEAFF
>TRBV4-1|TRBJ2-1
CASSQGLVDNEQFF
>TRBV19|TRBJ2-3
CASSILANTDTQYF
>TRBV13|TRBJ2-5
CASSARTSGQETQYF
>TRBV6-1|TRBJ2-7
CASTSIWEQYF
>TRBV13|TRBJ2-5
CASSFRQIRETQYF
>TRBV13|TRBJ1-6
CASSLRRSSYNSPLHF
>TRBV29-1|TRBJ1-2
CSVLTEGVIYGYTF
>TRBV18|TRBJ1-2
CASSPAREPWGYTF
>TRBV27|TRBJ2-1
CASRTLAGAGNEQFF
>TRBV7-9|TRBJ1-4
CASSPDRGQREKLFF
>TRBV5-1|TRBJ2-5
CASSYGTSRQETQYF
>TRBV29-1|TRBJ2-7
CSVVALPSYEQYF
>TRBV6-5|TRBJ1-2
CASSSVTTGSYGYTF
>TRBV2|TRBJ1-4
CASRTGQYLEKLFF
>TRBV29-1|TRBJ2-7
CSVYQTGTPYEQYF
>TRBV4-3|TRBJ2-3
CASSQGRQGNTDTQYF
>TRBV5-4|TRBJ1-1
CASSPQTGKGTEAFF
>TRBV2|TRBJ2-7
CASSEAWQGREQYF
>TRBV2|TRBJ2-2
CASKAGGIGELFF
>TRBV6-5|TRBJ2-1
CASSYSGLVPEQFF
>TRBV29-1|TRBJ2-2
CSVEDGTSGAAGTGELFF
>TRBV13|TRBJ1-3
CASSPTGVGNTIYF
>TRBV30|TRBJ2-1
CAWSVPDRGRRNEQFF